These T cell receptor beta chains were read from a single sample in a study of T cell repertoires in cytomegalovirus infection. TCRdb re-called the reads with MiXCR, one entry per CDR3 protein. Here the sample spans approximately 500,000 distinct CDR3 sequences, around 10% being singletons. The sequenced material came from PBMCs. These receptors were taken from a human donor in good health (CMV status not recorded). Some clones in this sample may be carry-over from other donors' samples. CDR3s include the opening cysteine and the closing phenylalanine or tryptophan.

v_gene: TRBV7-6; j_gene: TRBJ2-3; CDR3aa: CASSLEVAWREGLGDTQYF
v_gene: TRBV12-3/TRBV12-4; j_gene: TRBJ1-1; CDR3aa: CASGLDRLNTEAFF
v_gene: TRBV7-8; j_gene: TRBJ2-1; CDR3aa: CASSSGQDTMSTHQQFF
v_gene: TRBV20-1; j_gene: TRBJ2-7; CDR3aa: CSARPSTAATAYEQYF
v_gene: TRBV14; j_gene: TRBJ2-1; CDR3aa: CASSLPGLALNEQFF
v_gene: TRBV11-2; j_gene: TRBJ2-1; CDR3aa: CASSLEYTNEQFF
v_gene: TRBV6-1; j_gene: TRBJ2-3; CDR3aa: CASSEREGTDTQYF
v_gene: TRBV2; j_gene: TRBJ1-1; CDR3aa: CASLLGFLNTEAFF
v_gene: TRBV6-2/TRBV6-3; j_gene: TRBJ2-5; CDR3aa: CASSYSIETQYF
v_gene: TRBV20-1; j_gene: TRBJ1-6; CDR3aa: CSAEFGGANNSPLHF
v_gene: TRBV20-1; j_gene: TRBJ2-1; CDR3aa: CSASDRGSYNEQFF
v_gene: TRBV29-1; j_gene: TRBJ2-7; CDR3aa: CSVEPGQGNEQYF
v_gene: TRBV12-3/TRBV12-4; j_gene: TRBJ2-7; CDR3aa: CASSFLLQGFYEQYF
v_gene: TRBV20-1; j_gene: TRBJ2-2; CDR3aa: CSARDPQRQANTGELFF
v_gene: TRBV6-1; j_gene: TRBJ2-7; CDR3aa: CASSEDDSPYEQYF
v_gene: TRBV28; j_gene: TRBJ1-2; CDR3aa: CASSFRGGGYTF
v_gene: TRBV7-9; j_gene: TRBJ1-2; CDR3aa: CASSLPGPVVYGYTF
v_gene: TRBV12-3/TRBV12-4; j_gene: TRBJ1-5; CDR3aa: CASSSTGLGDQPQHF
v_gene: TRBV7-9; j_gene: TRBJ1-2; CDR3aa: CASSSQGFLYGYTF
v_gene: TRBV20-1; j_gene: TRBJ2-6; CDR3aa: CSAEALRGRVSAGANVLTF
v_gene: TRBV19; j_gene: TRBJ1-5; CDR3aa: CASRNLRVSNQPQHF
v_gene: TRBV20-1; j_gene: TRBJ2-5; CDR3aa: CSARDPVETQYF
v_gene: TRBV7-2; j_gene: TRBJ2-1; CDR3aa: CASSLSQGAYNEQFF
v_gene: TRBV5-1; j_gene: TRBJ2-5; CDR3aa: CASSLDRGLFQETQYF
v_gene: TRBV11-2; j_gene: TRBJ1-1; CDR3aa: CASSSRTANTEAFF
v_gene: TRBV20-1; j_gene: TRBJ2-5; CDR3aa: CSARSTDETQYF
v_gene: TRBV7-9; j_gene: TRBJ2-3; CDR3aa: CASSPRGRVHTQYF
v_gene: TRBV15; j_gene: TRBJ1-5; CDR3aa: CATAWGKGQPQHF
v_gene: TRBV20-1; j_gene: TRBJ1-2; CDR3aa: CSANNFVGQGANGYTF
v_gene: TRBV7-9; j_gene: TRBJ2-2; CDR3aa: CASSPPLRENTGELFF
v_gene: TRBV2; j_gene: TRBJ2-3; CDR3aa: CATPPPGLTTDTQYF
v_gene: TRBV7-8; j_gene: TRBJ2-5; CDR3aa: CASSLVPGTSGGEETQYF
v_gene: TRBV11-3; j_gene: TRBJ1-1; CDR3aa: CASSSDGQGKAFF
v_gene: TRBV15; j_gene: TRBJ2-1; CDR3aa: CATSRASGTSGGGYEQFF
v_gene: TRBV15; j_gene: TRBJ1-2; CDR3aa: CATSFRDRGPGGGYTF
v_gene: TRBV4-1; j_gene: TRBJ2-1; CDR3aa: CASSQGLARGTKNEQFF
v_gene: TRBV4-2; j_gene: TRBJ1-1; CDR3aa: CASSHRGLRDTEAFF
v_gene: TRBV5-5; j_gene: TRBJ2-3; CDR3aa: CASISDGDTQYF
v_gene: TRBV18; j_gene: TRBJ2-7; CDR3aa: CASSIDIYYEQYF
v_gene: TRBV18; j_gene: TRBJ1-1; CDR3aa: CASSPRAGQLNTEAFF
v_gene: TRBV6-5; j_gene: TRBJ2-6; CDR3aa: CASRGRTISGANVLTF